Here is one T cell receptor beta chain with its context. Antigen: not known. This may arise from a read error, as a much more abundant clone is one base away. Germline V gene lookup returns CDR1 LNHDA and CDR2 SQIVND (reference sequence). V trimming: 6 bases; J trimming: 6 bases; junction bases outside the gene matches: 8. The CDR3 is 14 residues long. The PCR template was genomic DNA. A primer set of 30 forward and 13 reverse primers amplified the CDR3. TCRdb re-derived calls from the multiplex PCR reads in MiXCR, one entry per CDR3 protein. The sample lists under 300,000 distinct CDR3 sequences, roughly 50% seen once, with around 13% in the top ten. This record belongs to a study of type 1 and type 2 diabetes patients. Study context: CD4+ or CD8+ T cells were positively selected from PBMCs with microbeads. The whole study generated approximately 18 million paired-end reads. Study findings and constraints: Unmatched age and gender across groups might bias interpretation. Type 2 diabetes and control V and J usage correlated highly, around 0.97.

Sequenced sample: peripheral blood mononuclear cells (PBMCs). The genes are TRBV19 and TRBJ2-1, with TRBD2 identical over 7 bases. This TCR came from a man aged 18 to 30 with type 2 diabetes. This CDR3 reads CASRSGTKCNEQFF. DNA for the CDR3: TGTGCCAGTAGGAGCGGGACTAAATGCAATGAGCAGTTCTTC. Together with reference TRBV19 and TRBJ2-1, the CDR3 gives the full variable domain: DGGITQSPKYLFRKEGQNVTLSCEQNLNHDAMYWYRQDPGQGLRLIYYSQIVNDFQKGDIAEGYSVSREKKESFPLTVTSAQKNPTAFYLCASRSGTKCNEQFFGPGTRLTVL.